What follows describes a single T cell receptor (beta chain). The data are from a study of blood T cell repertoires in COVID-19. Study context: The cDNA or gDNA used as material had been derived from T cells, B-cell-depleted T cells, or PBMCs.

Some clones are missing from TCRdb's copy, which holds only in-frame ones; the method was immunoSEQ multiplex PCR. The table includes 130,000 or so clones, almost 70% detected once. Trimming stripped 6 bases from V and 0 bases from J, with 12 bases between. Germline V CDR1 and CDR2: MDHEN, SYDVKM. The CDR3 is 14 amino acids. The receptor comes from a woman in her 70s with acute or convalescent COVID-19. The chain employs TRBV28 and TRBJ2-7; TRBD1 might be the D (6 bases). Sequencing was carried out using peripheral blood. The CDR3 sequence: CASSPDSSSYEQYF. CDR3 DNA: TGTGCCAGCAGCCCGGACAGCAGCTCCTACGAGCAGTACTTC.